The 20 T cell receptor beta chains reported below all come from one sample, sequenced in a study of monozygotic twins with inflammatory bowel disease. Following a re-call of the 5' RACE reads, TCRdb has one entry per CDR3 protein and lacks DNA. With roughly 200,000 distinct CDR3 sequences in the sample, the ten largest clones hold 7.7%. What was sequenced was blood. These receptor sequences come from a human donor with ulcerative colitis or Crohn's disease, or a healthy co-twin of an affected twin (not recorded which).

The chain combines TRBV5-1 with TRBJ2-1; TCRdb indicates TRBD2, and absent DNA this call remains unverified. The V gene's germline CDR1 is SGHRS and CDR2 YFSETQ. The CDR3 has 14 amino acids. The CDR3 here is CASSKPLAGEEQFF.

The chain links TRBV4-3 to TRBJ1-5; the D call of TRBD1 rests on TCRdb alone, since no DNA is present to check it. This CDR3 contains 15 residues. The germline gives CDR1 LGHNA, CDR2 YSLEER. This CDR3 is CASSQWGDSNQPQHF.

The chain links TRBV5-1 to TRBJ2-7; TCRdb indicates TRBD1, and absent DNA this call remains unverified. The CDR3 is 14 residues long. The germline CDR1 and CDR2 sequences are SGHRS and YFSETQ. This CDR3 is CASSFGGPDFEQYF. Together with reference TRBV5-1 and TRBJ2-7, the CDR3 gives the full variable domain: KAGVTQTPRYLIKTRGQQVTLSCSPISGHRSVSWYQQTPGQGLQFLFEYFSETQRNKGNFPGRFSGRQFSNSRSEMNVSTLELGDSALYLCASSFGGPDFEQYFGPGTRLTVT.

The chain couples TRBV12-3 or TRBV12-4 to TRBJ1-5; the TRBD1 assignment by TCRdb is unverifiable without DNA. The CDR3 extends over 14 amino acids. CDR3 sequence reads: CASTAGRVNQPQHF.

This CDR3 reads CASSSKFGLAGGQETQYF. This sequence joins TRBV5-1 and TRBJ2-5; TCRdb's assignment of TRBD2 cannot be checked, as there is no DNA. The germline V gene encodes CDR1 SGHRS and CDR2 YFSETQ. The CDR3 loop spans 18 amino acids.

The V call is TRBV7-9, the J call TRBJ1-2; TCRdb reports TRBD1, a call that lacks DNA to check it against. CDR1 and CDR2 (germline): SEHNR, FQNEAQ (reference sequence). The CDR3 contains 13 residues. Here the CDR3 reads CASSSQGVYGYTF.

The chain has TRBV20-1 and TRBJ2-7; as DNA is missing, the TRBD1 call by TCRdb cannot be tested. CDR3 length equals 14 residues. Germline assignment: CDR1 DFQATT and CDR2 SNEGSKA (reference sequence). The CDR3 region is CSAWPGTGSYEQYF.

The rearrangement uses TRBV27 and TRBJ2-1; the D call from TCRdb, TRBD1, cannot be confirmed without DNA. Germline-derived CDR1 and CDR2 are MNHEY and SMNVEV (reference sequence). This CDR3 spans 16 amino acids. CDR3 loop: CASSGGGVSSYNEQFF.

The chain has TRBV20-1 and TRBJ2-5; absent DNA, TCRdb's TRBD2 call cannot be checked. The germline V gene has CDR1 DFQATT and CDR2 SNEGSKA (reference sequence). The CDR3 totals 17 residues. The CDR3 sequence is CSASGGGGPVSQETQYF.

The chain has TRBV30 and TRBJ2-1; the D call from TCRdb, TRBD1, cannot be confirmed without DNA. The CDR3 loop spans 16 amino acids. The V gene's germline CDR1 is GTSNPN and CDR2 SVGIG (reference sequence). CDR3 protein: CAWSRNSINRGLEQFF.

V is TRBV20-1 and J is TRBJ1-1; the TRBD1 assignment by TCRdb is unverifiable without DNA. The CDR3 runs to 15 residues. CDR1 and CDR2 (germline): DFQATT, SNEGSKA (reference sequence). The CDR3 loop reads CSAREGGSVNTEAFF.

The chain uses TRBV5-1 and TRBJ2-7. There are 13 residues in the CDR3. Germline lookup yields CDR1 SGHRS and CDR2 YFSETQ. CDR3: CATRTGSSYEQYF.

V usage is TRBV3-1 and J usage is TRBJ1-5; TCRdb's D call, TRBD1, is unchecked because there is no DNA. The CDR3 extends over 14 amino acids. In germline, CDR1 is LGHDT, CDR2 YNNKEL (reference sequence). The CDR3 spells CASSQGGEYQPQHF.

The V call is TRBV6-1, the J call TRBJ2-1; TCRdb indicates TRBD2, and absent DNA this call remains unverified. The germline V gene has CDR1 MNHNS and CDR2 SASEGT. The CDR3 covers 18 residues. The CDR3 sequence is CASRMTSGGASSYNEQFF.

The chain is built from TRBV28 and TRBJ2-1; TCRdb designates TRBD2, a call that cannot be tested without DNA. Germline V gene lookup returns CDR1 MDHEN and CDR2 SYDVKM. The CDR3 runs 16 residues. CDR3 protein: CASRSTLAASYNEQFF.

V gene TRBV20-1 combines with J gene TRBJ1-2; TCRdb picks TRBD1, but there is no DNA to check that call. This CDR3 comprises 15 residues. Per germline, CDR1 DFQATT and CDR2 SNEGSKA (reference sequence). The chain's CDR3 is CSASGTGIVDYGYTF.

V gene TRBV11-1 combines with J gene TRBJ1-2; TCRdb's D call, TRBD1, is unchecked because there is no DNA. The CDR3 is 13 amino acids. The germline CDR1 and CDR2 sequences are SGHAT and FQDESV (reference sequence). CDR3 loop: CASSVDRGGGYTF.

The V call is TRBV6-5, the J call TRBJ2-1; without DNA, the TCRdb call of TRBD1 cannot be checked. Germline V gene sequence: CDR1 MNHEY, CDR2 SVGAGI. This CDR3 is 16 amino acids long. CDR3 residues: CASSFDLGTAYNEQFF.

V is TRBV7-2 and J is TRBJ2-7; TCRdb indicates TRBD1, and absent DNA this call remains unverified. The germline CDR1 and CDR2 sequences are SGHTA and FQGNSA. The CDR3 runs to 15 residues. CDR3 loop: CASSSWDPWSHEQYF. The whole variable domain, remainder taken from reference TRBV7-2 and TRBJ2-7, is GAGVSQSPSNKVTEKGKDVELRCDPISGHTALYWYRQSLGQGLEFLIYFQGNSAPDKSGLPSDRFSAERTGGSVSTLTIQRTQQEDSAVYLCASSSWDPWSHEQYFGPGTRLTVT.

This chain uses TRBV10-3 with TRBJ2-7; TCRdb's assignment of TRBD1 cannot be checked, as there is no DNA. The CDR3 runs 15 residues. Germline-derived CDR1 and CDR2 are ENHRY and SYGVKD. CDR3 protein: CAISEGAGPTYEQYF.